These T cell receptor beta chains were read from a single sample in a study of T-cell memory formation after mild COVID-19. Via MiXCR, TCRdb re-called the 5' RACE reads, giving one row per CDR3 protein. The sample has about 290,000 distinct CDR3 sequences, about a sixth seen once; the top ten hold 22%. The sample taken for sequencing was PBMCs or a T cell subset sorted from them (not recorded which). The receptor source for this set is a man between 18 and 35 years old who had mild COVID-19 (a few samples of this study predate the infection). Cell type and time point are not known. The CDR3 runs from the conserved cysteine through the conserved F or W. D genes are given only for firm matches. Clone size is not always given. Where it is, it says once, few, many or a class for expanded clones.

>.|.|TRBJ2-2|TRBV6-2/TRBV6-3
CASSYRRLVPITNTGELFF
TGTGCCAGCAGTTACCGCCGACTAGTCCCCATTACGAACACCGGGGAGCTGTTTTTT
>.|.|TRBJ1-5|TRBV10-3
CAISDPGDGWQPQHF
TGTGCCATCAGTGACCCGGGGGACGGCTGGCAGCCCCAGCATTTT
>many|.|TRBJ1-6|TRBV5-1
CASRVENSPLHF
TGCGCCAGCAGGGTGGAAAATTCACCCCTCCACTTT
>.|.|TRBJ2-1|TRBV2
CASSERLGEKFF
TGTGCCAGCAGTGAAAGGCTAGGCGAGAAGTTCTTC
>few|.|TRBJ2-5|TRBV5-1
CASSLVPDGETQYF
TGCGCCAGCAGCTTGGTTCCAGACGGAGAGACCCAGTACTTC
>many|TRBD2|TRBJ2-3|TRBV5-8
CASSSGGLIDTQYF
TGTGCCAGCAGCTCGGGGGGGCTCATAGATACGCAGTATTTT
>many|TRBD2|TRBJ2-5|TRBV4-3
CASSQGGLAGRETQYF
TGCGCCAGCAGCCAAGGCGGACTAGCGGGACGAGAGACCCAGTACTTC
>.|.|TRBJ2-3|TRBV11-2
CASSLDAGDTQYF
TGTGCCAGCAGCTTAGATGCGGGAGATACGCAGTATTTT
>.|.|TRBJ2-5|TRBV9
CASSVSGQRLETQYF
TGTGCCAGCAGCGTCTCGGGTCAGCGTCTGGAGACCCAGTACTTC
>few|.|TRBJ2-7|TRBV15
CAIGEGDSYEQYF
TGTGCCATCGGGGAGGGGGACTCCTACGAGCAGTACTTC
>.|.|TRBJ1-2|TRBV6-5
CASRPLRHRPDGYTF
TGTGCCAGCAGACCTCTTCGACACCGACCGGATGGCTACACCTTC
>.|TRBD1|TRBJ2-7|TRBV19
CASSIGTGTYEQYF
TGTGCCAGTAGTATCGGGACAGGGACGTACGAGCAGTACTTC
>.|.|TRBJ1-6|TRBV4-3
CASSQGAGHFNSPLHF
TGCGCCAGCAGCCAAGGGGCGGGACACTTTAATTCACCCCTCCACTTT
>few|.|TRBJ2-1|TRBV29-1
CSAASSYNEQFF
TGCAGCGCGGCGAGCTCCTACAATGAGCAGTTCTTC
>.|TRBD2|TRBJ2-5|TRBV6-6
CASSYTTSGGEQETQYF
TGTGCCAGCAGTTACACGACTAGCGGGGGGGAGCAAGAGACCCAGTACTTC
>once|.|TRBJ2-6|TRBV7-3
CASSPGTTGANVLTF
TGTGCCAGCAGCCCAGGGACAACTGGGGCCAACGTCCTGACTTTC
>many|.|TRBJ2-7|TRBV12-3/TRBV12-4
CASRTGWVKQYF
TGTGCCAGCCGCACAGGGTGGGTCAAGCAGTACTTC
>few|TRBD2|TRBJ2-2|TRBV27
CATAAASGGTGELFF
TGTGCCACAGCAGCAGCTAGCGGGGGCACCGGGGAGCTGTTTTTT
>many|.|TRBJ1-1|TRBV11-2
CASSSPGVRYAEAFF
TGTGCCAGCAGCTCCCCGGGAGTCCGGTACGCTGAAGCTTTCTTT
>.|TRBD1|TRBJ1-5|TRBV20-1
CSARTGAYNQPQHF
TGCAGTGCACGGACAGGGGCTTATAATCAGCCCCAGCATTTT
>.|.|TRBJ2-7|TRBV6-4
CASSKRLDSYEQYF
TGTGCCAGCAGTAAACGACTAGACTCCTACGAGCAGTACTTC
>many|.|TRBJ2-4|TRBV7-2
CASSLARTAKNIQYF
TGTGCCAGCAGCTTAGCGAGGACAGCCAAAAACATTCAGTACTTC
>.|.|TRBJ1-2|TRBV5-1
CASSLEGVGPYGYTF
TGCGCCAGCAGCTTGGAGGGGGTCGGACCCTATGGCTACACCTTC
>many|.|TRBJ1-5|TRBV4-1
CASSQEFGANQPQHF
TGCGCCAGCAGCCAAGAGTTTGGAGCTAATCAGCCCCAGCATTTT
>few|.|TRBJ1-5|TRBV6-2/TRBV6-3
CASTSLRGLDDQPQHF
TGTGCCAGCACAAGCCTTCGGGGGCTCGACGATCAGCCCCAGCATTTT
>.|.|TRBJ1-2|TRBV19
CASSIGRNYGYTF
TGTGCCAGTAGTATAGGACGGAACTATGGCTACACCTTC
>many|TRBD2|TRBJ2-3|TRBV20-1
CSLAGSTDTQYF
TGCAGCCTAGCGGGGTCCACAGATACGCAGTATTTT
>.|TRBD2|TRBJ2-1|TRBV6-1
CASSEGTSINEQFF
TGTGCCAGCAGTGAGGGGACTAGCATAAATGAGCAGTTCTTC
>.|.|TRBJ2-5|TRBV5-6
CASSLGTGTTVTQYF
TGTGCCAGCAGCTTGGGAACCGGGACAACTGTTACCCAGTACTTC
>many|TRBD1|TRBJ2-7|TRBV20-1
CSARPQGLTYEQYF
TGCAGTGCTAGACCACAGGGGTTGACCTACGAGCAGTACTTC
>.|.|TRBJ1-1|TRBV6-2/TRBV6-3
CASSDRGYEAFF
TGTGCCAGCAGCGACAGAGGTTATGAAGCTTTCTTT
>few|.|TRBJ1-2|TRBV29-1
CRVGPTGGYTF
TGCAGAGTAGGGCCGACGGGTGGCTACACCTTC
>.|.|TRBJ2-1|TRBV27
CASSFNRRGLDNEQFF
TGTGCCAGCAGTTTTAATAGGCGGGGTCTGGACAATGAGCAGTTCTTC
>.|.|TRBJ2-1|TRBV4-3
CASSSRTLNEQFF
TGCGCCAGCAGCTCACGGACCCTCAATGAGCAGTTCTTC
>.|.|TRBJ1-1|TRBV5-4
CASSWREGWTTEAFF
TGTGCCAGCAGCTGGAGGGAGGGATGGACCACTGAAGCTTTCTTT
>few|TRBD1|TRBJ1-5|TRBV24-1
CATRVQGAVGKAQHF
TGTGCCACCAGGGTACAGGGGGCGGTCGGTAAAGCCCAGCATTTT
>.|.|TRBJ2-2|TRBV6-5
CASRQLRSQPTSNTGELFF
TGTGCCAGCAGGCAATTGCGGTCCCAACCGACCTCGAACACCGGGGAGCTGTTTTTT
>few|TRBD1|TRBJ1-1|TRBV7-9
CASSEDRGFNTEAFF
TGTGCCAGCAGCGAGGACAGGGGGTTTAACACTGAAGCTTTCTTT
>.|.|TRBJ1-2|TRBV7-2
CASSFPSGGLGFYGYTF
TGTGCCAGCAGCTTTCCCAGCGGCGGGCTGGGCTTCTATGGCTACACCTTC
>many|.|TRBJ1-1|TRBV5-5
CASSFEDTEAFF
TGTGCCAGCAGCTTTGAGGACACTGAAGCTTTCTTT
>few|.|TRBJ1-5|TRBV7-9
CASSFRGQPQHF
TGTGCCAGCAGCTTTCGAGGTCAGCCCCAGCATTTT
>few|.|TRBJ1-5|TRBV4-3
CASSQTPQGNQPQHF
TGCGCCAGCAGCCAAACCCCGCAGGGGAATCAGCCCCAGCATTTT
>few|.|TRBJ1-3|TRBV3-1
CASTRRGVNTIYF
TGTGCCAGCACTCGCAGGGGTGTTAACACCATATATTTT
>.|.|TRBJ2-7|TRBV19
CASSIVDHTRYEQYF
TGTGCCAGTAGTATAGTGGACCATACCAGGTACGAGCAGTACTTC
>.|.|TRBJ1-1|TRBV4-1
CASSHLGTEAFF
TGCGCCAGCAGCCACCTGGGGACTGAAGCTTTCTTT
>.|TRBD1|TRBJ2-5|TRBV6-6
CASSYSGQGETQYF
TGTGCCAGCAGTTACTCTGGACAGGGAGAGACCCAGTACTTC
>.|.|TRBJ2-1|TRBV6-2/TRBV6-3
CASSYSQWGAYEQFF
TGTGCCAGCAGTTACTCCCAATGGGGGGCCTATGAGCAGTTCTTC
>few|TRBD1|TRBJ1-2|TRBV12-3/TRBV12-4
CASRAGGYPYGYTF
TGTGCCAGCAGAGCAGGGGGCTACCCCTATGGCTACACCTTC
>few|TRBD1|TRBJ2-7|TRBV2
CASMTGAYEQYF
TGTGCCAGCATGACAGGGGCGTACGAGCAGTACTTC
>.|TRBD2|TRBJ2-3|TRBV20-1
CSAAPGGDTQYF
TGCAGTGCTGCCCCCGGGGGGGATACGCAGTATTTT
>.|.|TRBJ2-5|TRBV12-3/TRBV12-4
CASSFQGGETQYF
TGTGCCAGCAGTTTCCAGGGGGGGGAGACCCAGTACTTC
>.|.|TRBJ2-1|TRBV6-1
CASSPSVPNEQFF
TGTGCCAGCAGTCCTAGTGTCCCGAATGAGCAGTTCTTC
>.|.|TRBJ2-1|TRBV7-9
CASSLGAGEQFF
TGTGCCAGCAGCCTCGGTGCGGGTGAGCAGTTCTTC
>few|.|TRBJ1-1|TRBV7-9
CASSLSGTGTEAFF
TGTGCCAGCAGCTTATCAGGGACGGGGACTGAAGCTTTCTTT
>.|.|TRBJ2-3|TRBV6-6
CATGAALSSTDTQYF
TGTGCCACCGGCGCGGCGCTCTCTAGCACAGATACGCAGTATTTT